This TCR beta chain is drawn from a study of cytotoxic CD8 clonotypes in ibrutinib-treated CLL. For the study at large: Recorded responses included around 25 partial and 2 complete; following median about 68 months, roughly 15 stayed remitted and about twelve progressed.

V lost 4 bases and J lost 1; bases outside the gene matches: 5. The V gene's germline CDR1 is SGHRS and CDR2 YFSETQ. The CDR3 extends over 15 amino acids. The data were produced by immunoSEQ multiplex PCR, yet TCRdb's version contains in-frame clones alone and is incomplete. The sample holds around 200,000 clones, more than 65% seen once. The source was PBMCs, collected after 12 months of ibrutinib treatment. The chain links TRBV5-1 to TRBJ1-1, with 9 bases matching TRBD1. This clonotype originated in a human donor with chronic lymphocytic leukemia. The CDR3, as DNA: TGCGCCAGCAGCGCGACAGGGGGGTCGAACACTGAAGCTTTCTTT. Translating it yields CASSATGGSNTEAFF.